Listed here are 14 T cell receptor beta chains from one sample, sequenced in a study of blood T cell repertoires in COVID-19. Using immunoSEQ multiplex PCR, the repertoire was profiled, and TCRdb retains in-frame clones only, with some absent. The top ten clones hold around 5.1% of a sample with about 180,000 clones, more than 65% of them seen once. Sequenced material: PBMCs or T cells enriched from blood (not recorded which). The receptors stem from a woman aged 40 to 50 with acute COVID-19.

The chain uses TRBV19 and TRBJ1-3; no clear D gene. The V end lost 6 bases, the J end lost 3 bases, and 12 bases lay between the germline ends. The CDR3 is 14 amino acids. Germline loops: CDR1 LNHDA, CDR2 SQIVND (reference sequence). The CDR3 nucleotides read TGTGCCAGTAGGAATAGAGTATTTGGAAACACCATATATTTT. Its protein product is CASRNRVFGNTIYF.

This chain uses TRBV28 with TRBJ2-3, with D hard to call. V lost 5 bases to trimming and J lost 4 bases, with 7 bases between them. Germline V gene data show CDR1 as MDHEN and CDR2 as SYDVKM. This CDR3 is built from 12 residues. This CDR3 is CASSPSADTQYF. The CDR3 coding sequence is TGTGCCAGCAGTCCCTCAGCAGATACGCAGTATTTT.

There are a few counts of this clone. The gene calls are TRBV21-1 and TRBJ1-4; no DNA check was done on the table's D call, TRBD1. TRBV21-1 is a pseudogene locus. The CDR3 totals 20 residues. CDR3 region: CASSSREPGQAVPGNEKLFF. CDR3 sequence (DNA): TGTGCCAGCAGCAGCAGGGAGCCGGGACAGGCCGTTCCAGGCAATGAAAAACTGTTTTTT.

The V call is TRBV5-4, the J call TRBJ2-5; 10 bases fit TRBD2. CDR3 size: 15 residues. The V gene end was trimmed by 4 bases and the J gene end by 2 bases; junction bases not matched to a gene: 5. Germline V gene sequence: CDR1 SGHNT, CDR2 YYREEE (reference sequence). CDR3 residues: CASSPIAGGQETQYF. The DNA of the CDR3 is TGTGCCAGCAGCCCTATAGCGGGGGGACAAGAGACCCAGTACTTC.

The J gene is TRBJ2-7, the V gene TRBV2; D not resolved. V was cut by 7 bases and J by 6 bases, with 16 bases left in between. CDR3 size: 13 residues. Germline V gene sequence: CDR1 SNHLY, CDR2 FYNNEI. CDR3 coding DNA: TGTGCCAGCACCCCCGAGCACTCCGTCGAGCAGTACTTC. As protein: CASTPEHSVEQYF.

The V call is TRBV18, the J call TRBJ1-3; D not resolved. Germline values: CDR1 KGHSH, CDR2 LQKENI. Trimming cost V 3 bases and J 1 base, with 10 bases left between them. The CDR3 is 15 amino acids. This CDR3 reads CASSPRAASGNTIYF. The CDR3 DNA reads as TGTGCCAGCTCACCGCGTGCGGCTTCTGGAAACACCATATATTTT.

The chain links TRBV3-1 (or the pseudogene TRBV3-2) to TRBJ2-1, with a tentative D call TRBD2 (5 bases). The CDR3 has 16 amino acids. With 4 bases removed from V and 3 bases from J, the gap between germline ends came to 16 bases. In germline, CDR1 is LGHDT, CDR2 YNNKEL (reference sequence). CDR3 protein: CASSLSPSLIYNEQFF. CDR3 DNA: TGTGCCAGCAGCCTCTCCCCTAGCTTGATCTACAATGAGCAGTTCTTC.

This chain joins TRBV27 and TRBJ2-6; a possible D gene is TRBD1 (6 bases). V lost 5 bases, J lost 3 bases, and 20 bases lay in between. The CDR3 has 18 amino acids. In germline, CDR1 is MNHEY, CDR2 SMNVEV (reference sequence). CDR3 sequence (DNA): TGTGCCAGCAGTCCCGACAGGAAGCCCCCTCGTGGGGCCAACGTCCTGACTTTC. Translating it yields CASSPDRKPPRGANVLTF.

This chain uses TRBV12-5 with TRBJ2-1, with 15 bases identical to TRBD2. The V and J ends lost 0 bases and 3 bases, in that order; junction bases with no gene match: 6. The CDR3 is 19 amino acids. Germline CDR1 LGHNT, CDR2 FRNRAP. CDR3 nucleotides: TGTGCTAGTGGTTTGGTTACAGGGACTAGCGGGAGGATCTACAATGAGCAGTTCTTC. Protein sequence: CASGLVTGTSGRIYNEQFF. The full variable domain, its missing parts supplied by reference TRBV12-5 and TRBJ2-1, is DARVTQTPRHKVTEMGQEVTMRCQPILGHNTVFWYRQTMMQGLELLAYFRNRAPLDDSGMPKDRFSAEMPDATLATLKIQPSEPRDSAVYFCASGLVTGTSGRIYNEQFFGPGTRLTVL.

The V call is TRBV9, the J call TRBJ2-1, with 7 bases lining up with TRBD2. Germline-derived CDR1 and CDR2 are SGDLS and YYNGEE. The CDR3 totals 15 residues. V trimming: 2 bases; J trimming: 0 bases; junction bases outside the gene matches: 2. The CDR3 sequence is CASSVGRSSYNEQFF. The CDR3 DNA reads TGTGCCAGCAGCGTCGGGAGGAGCTCCTACAATGAGCAGTTCTTC.

The chain employs TRBV7-8 and TRBJ2-1; 10 bases align to TRBD2. Trimming at V came to 4 bases and at J to 6 bases, leaving 6 bases not matched to a gene. The CDR3 runs to 15 residues. CDR1 is SGHVS, CDR2 FQNEAQ, per germline. The CDR3 sequence: CASSWEAGGTNEQFF. DNA for the CDR3: TGTGCCAGCAGCTGGGAAGCGGGAGGGACCAATGAGCAGTTCTTC.

This sequence joins TRBV10-3 and TRBJ2-7; 11 positions agree with TRBD2. The V segment lost 3 bases and the J segment 1 base; nucleotides outside the gene matches: 8. Germline V gives CDR1 ENHRY, CDR2 SYGVKD. The CDR3 has 17 amino acids. The CDR3 nucleotides are TGTGCCATCAGTGAATCTCCCCGACTAGCGGGATCCTACGAGCAGTACTTC. Protein product: CAISESPRLAGSYEQYF.

The genes are TRBV5-6 and TRBJ2-5; 9 bases map to TRBD1. The CDR3 covers 18 residues. CDR1 SGHDT and CDR2 YYEEEE come from the germline V gene. V was clipped by 3 bases and J by 6 bases; unmatched bases: 18. The CDR3 coding sequence is TGTGCCAGCAGCTCCCTATCAGGACAGGGGATCGGGGAGAAGACCCAGTACTTC. Protein: CASSSLSGQGIGEKTQYF.

J is TRBJ1-2 and V is TRBV12-5; possibly TRBD1 for D (6 bases). The CDR3 covers 12 residues. CDR1 LGHNT and CDR2 FRNRAP come from the germline V gene. The germline V and J ends were trimmed by 6 bases and 6 bases, with 11 bases remaining between them. The CDR3 nucleotides are TGTGCTAGTGGAGACAGGAAGGATGGCTACACCTTC. Translation: CASGDRKDGYTF.